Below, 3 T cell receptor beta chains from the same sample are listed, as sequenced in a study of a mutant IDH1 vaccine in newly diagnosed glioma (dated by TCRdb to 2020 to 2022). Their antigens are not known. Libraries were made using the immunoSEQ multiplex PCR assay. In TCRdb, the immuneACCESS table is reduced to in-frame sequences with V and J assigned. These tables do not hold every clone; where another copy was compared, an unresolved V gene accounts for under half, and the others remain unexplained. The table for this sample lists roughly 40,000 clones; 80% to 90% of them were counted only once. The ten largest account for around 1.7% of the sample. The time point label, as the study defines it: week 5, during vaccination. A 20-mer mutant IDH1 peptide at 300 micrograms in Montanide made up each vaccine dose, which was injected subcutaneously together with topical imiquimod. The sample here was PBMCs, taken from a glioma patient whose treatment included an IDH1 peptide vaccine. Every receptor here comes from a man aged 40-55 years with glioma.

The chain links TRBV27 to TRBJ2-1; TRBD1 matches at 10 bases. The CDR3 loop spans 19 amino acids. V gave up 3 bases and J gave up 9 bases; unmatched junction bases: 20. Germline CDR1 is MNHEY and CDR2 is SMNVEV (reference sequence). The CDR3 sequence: CASSFVTRRTPTGGSEQFF. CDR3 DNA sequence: TGTGCCAGCAGTTTCGTCACCCGCCGCACCCCGACAGGGGGCAGTGAGCAGTTCTTC.

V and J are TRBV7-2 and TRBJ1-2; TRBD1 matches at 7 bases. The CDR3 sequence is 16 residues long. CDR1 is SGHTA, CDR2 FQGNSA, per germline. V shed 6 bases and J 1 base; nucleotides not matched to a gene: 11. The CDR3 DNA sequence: TGTGCCAGCAGATCACAACAGGGGAGGGTTAACTATGGCTACACCTTC. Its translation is CASRSQQGRVNYGYTF.

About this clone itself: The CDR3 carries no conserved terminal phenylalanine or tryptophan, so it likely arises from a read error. The CDR3 reads CASSLGGLPSYEQYL. The CDR3 DNA sequence: TGCGCCAGCAGCTTGGGAGGCCTACCATCCTACGAGCAGTACCTC. V usage is TRBV5-1 and J usage is TRBJ2-7, with unresolved D. Trimming removed 0 bases from V and 1 base from J, with 11 bases in between. Germline V gene sequence: CDR1 SGHRS, CDR2 YFSETQ. This CDR3 is built from 15 residues.